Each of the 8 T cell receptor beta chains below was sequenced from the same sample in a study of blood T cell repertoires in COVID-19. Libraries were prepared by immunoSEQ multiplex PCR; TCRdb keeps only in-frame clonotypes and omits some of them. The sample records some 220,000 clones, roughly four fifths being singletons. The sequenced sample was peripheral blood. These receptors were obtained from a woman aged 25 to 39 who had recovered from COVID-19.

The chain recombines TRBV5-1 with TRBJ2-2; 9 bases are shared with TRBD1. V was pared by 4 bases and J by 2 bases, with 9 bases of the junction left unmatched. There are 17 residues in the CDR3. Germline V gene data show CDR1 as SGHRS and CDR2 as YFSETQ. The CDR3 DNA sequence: TGCGCCAGCAGCCGGGGGAGGGACAGGGCAAACACCGGGGAGCTGTTTTTT. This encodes CASSRGRDRANTGELFF.

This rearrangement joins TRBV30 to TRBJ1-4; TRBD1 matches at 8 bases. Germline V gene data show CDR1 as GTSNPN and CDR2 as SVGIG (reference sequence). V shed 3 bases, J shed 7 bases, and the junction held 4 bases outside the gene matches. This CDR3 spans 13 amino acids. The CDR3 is CAWRGQGGEKLFF. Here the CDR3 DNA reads TGTGCCTGGAGAGGACAGGGCGGTGAAAAACTGTTTTTT.

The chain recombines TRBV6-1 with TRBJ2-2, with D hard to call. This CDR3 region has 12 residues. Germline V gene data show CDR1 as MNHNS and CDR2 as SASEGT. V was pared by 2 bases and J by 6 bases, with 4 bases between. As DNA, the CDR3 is TGTGCCAGCAGTGAATACTCCGGGGAGCTGTTTTTT. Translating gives CASSEYSGELFF.

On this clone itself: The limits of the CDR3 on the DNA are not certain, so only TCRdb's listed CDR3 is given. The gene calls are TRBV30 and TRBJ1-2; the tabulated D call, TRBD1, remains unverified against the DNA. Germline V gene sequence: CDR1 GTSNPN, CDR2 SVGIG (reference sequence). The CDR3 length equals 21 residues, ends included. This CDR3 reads CAWADRGYYGYTFGSSLGYTF.

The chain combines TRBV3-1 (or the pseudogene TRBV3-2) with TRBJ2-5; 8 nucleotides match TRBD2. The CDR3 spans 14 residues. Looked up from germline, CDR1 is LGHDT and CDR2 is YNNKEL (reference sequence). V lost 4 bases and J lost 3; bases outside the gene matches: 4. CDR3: CASSRRGVEETQYF. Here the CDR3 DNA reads TGTGCCAGCAGCCGGCGGGGGGTCGAAGAGACCCAGTACTTC.

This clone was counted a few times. This CDR3 is CASSPGRGSDTQYF. The CDR3 DNA follows: TGTGCCAGCAGCCCTGGGCGGGGCTCGGATACGCAGTATTTT. The chain combines TRBV5-6 with TRBJ2-3; maybe TRBD2 (6 bases). The V end was cut by 4 bases, the J end by 6 bases, with 15 bases between. The CDR3 covers 14 residues. Germline V gives CDR1 SGHDT, CDR2 YYEEEE.

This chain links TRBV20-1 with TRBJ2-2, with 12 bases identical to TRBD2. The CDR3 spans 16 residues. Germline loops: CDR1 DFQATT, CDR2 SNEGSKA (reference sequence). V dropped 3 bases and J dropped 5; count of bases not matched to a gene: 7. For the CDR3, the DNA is TGCAGTGCTAGTCGTCCGGGACTAGCGGGTACCGGGGAGCTGTTTTTT. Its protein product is CSASRPGLAGTGELFF.

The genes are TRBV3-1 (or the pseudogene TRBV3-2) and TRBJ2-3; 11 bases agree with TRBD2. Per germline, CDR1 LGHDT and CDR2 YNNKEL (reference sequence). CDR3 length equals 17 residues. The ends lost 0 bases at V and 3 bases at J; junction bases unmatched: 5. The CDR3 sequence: CASSQDGLAGGTDTQYF. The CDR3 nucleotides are TGTGCCAGCAGCCAAGATGGCCTAGCGGGAGGTACAGATACGCAGTATTTT.